These 4 T cell receptor beta chains share one sample of origin, sequenced in a study of CD4 and CD8 cells across lung adenocarcinoma regions. TCRdb analysed the PCR reads with MiXCR anew, one entry per CDR3 protein. The sample lists some 20,000 distinct CDR3 sequences; 46% were seen once. Source material: CD4+ T cells from the margin of a lung tumor. The receptors here all came from a male donor with lung adenocarcinoma. The CD4 and CD8 labels of this study may be unreliable.

The CDR3 spells CASRGRCARNIQYF. CDR3 nucleotide sequence: TGTGCCAGCAGGGGGCGGTGCGCCAGAAATATTCAGTACTTC. This chain uses TRBV6-4 with TRBJ2-4; maybe TRBD1 (5 bases). The CDR3 is made up of 14 amino acids. Germline loops: CDR1 MRHNA, CDR2 SNTAGT. The V gene lost 6 bases and the J gene lost 10 bases, with 19 bases spanning the gap.

This clonotype is judged medium-sized. CDR3 loop: CASSEGLKGGTEAFF. Here the CDR3 DNA reads TGCGCCAGCAGTGAGGGGTTGAAAGGGGGCACTGAAGCTTTCTTT. The chain combines TRBV10-2 with TRBJ1-1, with D possibly matching TRBD1 (6 bases). CDR3 length: 15 residues. Germline V gene lookup returns CDR1 WSHSY and CDR2 SAAADI. V lost 2 bases and J lost 4, with 14 bases in between.

The chain carries TRBV12-3 or TRBV12-4 and TRBJ2-5; D is possibly TRBD2 (6 bases). Trimming took 2 bases from V and 2 from J, leaving 9 bases between them. The CDR3 is 14 residues long. The CDR3 coding sequence is TGTGCCAGCAGTTTAATGGAGGGACAAGAGACCCAGTACTTC. Residues: CASSLMEGQETQYF.

This clonotype has ten or more counts. The chain has TRBV27 and TRBJ2-1; TRBD2 aligns across 8 bases. The J call may be incorrect, as the DNA end agrees better with TRBJ2-7. Germline lookup yields CDR1 MNHEY and CDR2 SMNVEV (reference sequence). CDR3 length: 14 amino acids. The CDR3 reads CASSLAGGLYEQYF. Written as DNA, the CDR3 is TGTGCCAGCAGTCTTGCGGGAGGTTTATACGAGCAGTACTTC.